This T cell receptor beta chain was profiled in a study of response to subunit inactivated influenza vaccine. Overall study results and limits: That few new T cells are recruited by each seasonal influenza vaccination was the authors' suggestion.

This clonotype showed up many times. What it recognizes is unknown. There are 12 residues in the CDR3. V was trimmed by 6 bases and J by 5 bases, leaving 7 bases between them. TCRdb independently ran MiXCR on the RT-PCR reads; one entry per CDR3 protein. Here the sample spans some 600,000 distinct CDR3 sequences, 12% to 15% being singletons. Sequences were derived from PBMCs from blood, sampled around 14 days before vaccination. The chain recombines TRBV12-3 or TRBV12-4 with TRBJ1-4; no firm D call. The TCR was taken from a man in his forties or fifties who received an inactivated influenza vaccine. The CDR3 DNA reads TGTGCCAGCAGCTTCCTGAATGAAAAACTGTTTTTT. This translates into CASSFLNEKLFF.